This entry features one T cell receptor (beta chain) sequence. Its cognate antigen is unknown. The CDR3 extends over 16 amino acids. Germline loops: CDR1 MNHNY, CDR2 SVGAGI (reference sequence). Losses at the gene ends were 6 bases for V and 3 bases for J; bases not matched to a gene: 10. The data stem from a study of cytomegalovirus exposure and HLA in healthy donors. The study's findings and limits: CMV antigen specificity was confirmed in vitro for a few CMV-associated chains. Presence/absence comparisons presumed near-even sequencing depth among donors.

The PCR used 60 Vbeta and 13 Jbeta primers. Libraries were prepared by immunoSEQ multiplex PCR; TCRdb keeps only in-frame clonotypes and omits some of them. Found here are about 190,000 clones, less than 90% of them singletons; the top ten hold approximately 0.31%. Specimen: PBMCs. The TCR originated in a young woman in good health and CMV-seronegative. V is TRBV6-6 and J is TRBJ2-1, with 8 bases lining up with TRBD1. CDR3 nucleotide sequence: TGTGCCAGCAGGGCCGGGACAGGAGAAAACTACAATGAGCAGTTCTTC. Its protein product is CASRAGTGENYNEQFF.